Included here is one TCR beta chain sequence, with context. This specimen belongs to a study of blood T cell repertoires in COVID-19. About the research overall: Sample material is recorded as cDNA or gDNA derived from T cells, B-cell-depleted T cells, or PBMCs.

V lost 1 base and J lost 5; bases outside the gene matches: 6. This CDR3 region has 15 residues. Germline CDR1 LGHDT, CDR2 YNNKEL (reference sequence). As originally analysed: Amplification of reference gene primers provided the estimated nucleated cell counts. Sequencing was performed with immunoSEQ multiplex PCR; in TCRdb, only in-frame clones are kept and a portion is missing. V, J and clone size derive from that table, while D and trimming were established from the DNA sequence. Among just under 85,000 clones, about 83% were seen once, and the ten largest hold 29%. The chain recombines TRBV3-1 (or the pseudogene TRBV3-2) with TRBJ2-3; 7 positions match TRBD2. The TCR sequence derives from a woman over 75 with acute or convalescent COVID-19. The sample taken for sequencing was peripheral blood. CDR3 in DNA: TGTGCCAGCAGCCAAGGCGGGGGTTGGGGAGATACGCAGTATTTT. Translation gives CASSQGGGWGDTQYF.